This section outlines one T cell receptor (beta chain) sequence together with its context. The data are from a study of CD4 T cells in relation to SARS-CoV-2 and coronaviruses. In the study overall: Of the patients, about 8 were male, a few female, two Hispanic.

This table comes from immunoSEQ multiplex PCR, and its TCRdb copy is limited to in-frame clones, with some not included. The data show more than 30,000 clones, 70% to 90% seen once. Germline CDR1 is SGHVS and CDR2 is FQNEAQ. V was pared by 1 base and J by 5 bases, with 2 bases between. The CDR3 contains 12 residues. The sample consisted of memory CD4+ T cells from PBMCs. The sequence derives from an adult with COVID-19. V gene TRBV7-8 combines with J gene TRBJ1-4, with D uncertain. The CDR3 sequence: CASSLGNEKLFF. The CDR3 DNA follows: TGTGCCAGCAGCTTAGGCAATGAAAAACTGTTTTTT.